The 9 T cell receptor beta chains reported below all come from one sample, sequenced in a study of human T cells and chemical hapten exposure. The time point: pre-sensitization, week 0. Described treatment: therapeutic diphenylcyclopropenone sensitization with weekly scalp DPC. MiXCR was run by TCRdb on the RACE reads, yielding one entry per CDR3 protein. The sample lists about 110,000 distinct CDR3 sequences; around 12% were seen once. The starting material was whole blood, obtained in connection with sensitization to the hapten diphenylcyclopropenone (DPC). These receptor sequences come from a woman aged 45-65 years with alopecia areata. Some clones in this sample may be carry-over from other donors' samples.

The table lists this clonotype with a few counts. J is TRBJ1-5 and V is TRBV6-2 or TRBV6-3, with D unclear. The V gene lost 4 bases and the J gene lost 6 bases, with 13 bases spanning the gap. Germline assignment: CDR1 MNHEY and CDR2 SVGEGT. The CDR3 covers 14 residues. DNA of the CDR3: TGTGCCAGCAGTTCCCAACTATCTGTTCAGCCCCAGCATTTT. This sequence encodes CASSSQLSVQPQHF.

The chain carries TRBV28 and TRBJ1-1; a weak D match, TRBD1 (5 bases). The V gene's germline CDR1 is MDHEN and CDR2 SYDVKM. Trimming cost V 4 bases and J 3 bases, with 15 bases left between them. This CDR3 is built from 15 residues. The CDR3 DNA sequence: TGTGCCAGCAGTTCTCCGCAGGGTGGGGACACTGAAGCTTTCTTT. Translating gives CASSSPQGGDTEAFF.

The chain is built from TRBV11-2 and TRBJ2-3; D tentatively reads TRBD1 or TRBD2 (5 bases each). Trimming removed 5 bases at V and 3 bases at J, with 15 bases between. The germline V gene has CDR1 SGHAT and CDR2 FQNNGV. The CDR3 contains 15 residues. In nucleotides, the CDR3 is TGTGCCAGCAGCGTTCTCCGGGGCCCGACAGATACGCAGTATTTT. Its protein is CASSVLRGPTDTQYF.

The sample holds many counts of this clonotype. CDR3: CASSQQGAPTGELFF. For the CDR3, the DNA is TGTGCCAGCAGCCAGCAGGGGGCGCCCACCGGGGAGCTGTTTTTT. This sequence joins TRBV4-2 and TRBJ2-2; TRBD1 matches 8 bases. Trimming took 3 bases from V and 4 from J; bases not matched to a gene: 4. This CDR3 contains 15 residues. Germline CDR1 is LGHNA and CDR2 is YNFKEQ.

The rearrangement uses TRBV4-1 and TRBJ2-1; 9 positions agree with TRBD1. Germline trimming cut 0 bases from V and 3 bases from J; bases unmatched to any gene: 3. Germline V gene data show CDR1 as MGHRA and CDR2 as YSYEKL. The CDR3 is 16 residues long. The CDR3 here is CASSQDRTGDYNEQFF. The CDR3 nucleotides read TGCGCCAGCAGCCAAGATCGGACAGGGGACTACAATGAGCAGTTCTTC.

The chain is built from TRBV5-1 and TRBJ2-1; D possibly uses TRBD1 or TRBD2 (5 bases each). From germline, CDR1 is SGHRS and CDR2 YFSETQ. The CDR3 runs to 13 residues. Between the trimmed V and J ends, which lost 4 bases and 4 bases, there was a span of 9 bases. The CDR3 loop is CASSRDHYNEQFF. The CDR3 DNA sequence: TGCGCCAGCAGCCGGGACCATTACAATGAGCAGTTCTTC.

The rearrangement uses TRBV7-2 and TRBJ2-3; TRBD1 matches 7 bases. V lost 1 base and J lost 0; bases outside the gene matches: 1. Germline V lookup: CDR1 SGHTA, CDR2 FQGNSA. The CDR3 extends over 15 amino acids. The CDR3 region has the DNA TGTGCCAGCAGCTTAGTGGGACAGAGCACAGATACGCAGTATTTT. It translates to CASSLVGQSTDTQYF.

This clonotype was counted between two and nine times. The chain recombines TRBV24-1 with TRBJ2-3; D call uncertain. Germline-derived CDR1 and CDR2 are KGHDR and SFDVKD. CDR3 size: 13 residues. Trimming removed 3 bases at V and 1 base at J, with 4 bases between. DNA of the CDR3: TGTGCCACCAGTGATCCAGGCACAGATACGCAGTATTTT. The encoded protein is CATSDPGTDTQYF.

Only a few counts were recorded for this clonotype. The V gene is TRBV20-1, the J gene TRBJ1-5; D gene ambiguous. The CDR3 has 14 amino acids. The V and J ends lost 6 bases and 10 bases respectively, with 22 bases between them. CDR1 and CDR2 (germline): DFQATT, SNEGSKA (reference sequence). The CDR3 here is CSASRTAPSEPQHF. In DNA, the CDR3 is TGCAGTGCCAGTCGGACGGCCCCCTCGGAACCCCAGCATTTT.